Listed below are T cell receptor beta chains from one sample, sequenced in a study of cytomegalovirus exposure and HLA in healthy donors. Measured with immunoSEQ multiplex PCR; TCRdb has only the in-frame clones, and not every one. The sample has some 160,000 clones; around nine tenths are singletons. Sequenced: PBMCs. The receptor set was obtained from a woman aged 18-35 years in good health and CMV-seronegative. Each CDR3 is given with its conserved first and last residue. The order of the fields is D gene, clone size, J gene, V gene, CDR3 protein, CDR3 DNA. D genes are given only for firm matches. Not every row has a clone size; where given, it reads once, few, many or a size class.

D: NA
size: NA
J: TRBJ1-5
V: TRBV18
CDR3: CASSQGNDQPQHF
DNA: TGTGCCAGCTCACAGGGGAATGATCAGCCCCAGCATTTT

D: NA
size: NA
J: TRBJ2-7
V: TRBV5-1
CDR3: CASSLDSPLSYEQYF
DNA: TGCGCCAGCAGCTTGGACAGTCCCCTCTCCTACGAGCAGTACTTC

D: TRBD2
size: NA
J: TRBJ2-7
V: TRBV30
CDR3: CAWNGGGTYEQYF
DNA: TGTGCCTGGAATGGCGGGGGAACCTACGAGCAGTACTTC

D: TRBD2
size: NA
J: TRBJ2-7
V: TRBV20-1
CDR3: CSAREVHEQYF
DNA: TGCAGTGCTCGGGAGGTACACGAGCAGTACTTC

D: TRBD2
size: NA
J: TRBJ2-4
V: TRBV4-2
CDR3: CASSQDVGLAGGVGNIQYF
DNA: TGTGCCAGCAGCCAAGACGTTGGACTAGCGGGGGGGGTGGGAAACATTCAGTACTTC

D: TRBD2
size: NA
J: TRBJ2-2
V: TRBV11-3
CDR3: CASSPITSGGTNTGELFF
DNA: TGTGCCAGCAGCCCGATAACTAGCGGGGGGACGAACACCGGGGAGCTGTTTTTT

D: NA
size: NA
J: TRBJ2-7
V: TRBV5-8
CDR3: CASSLGPGTQYF
DNA: TGTGCCAGCAGCTTGGGGCCGGGTACGCAGTACTTC

D: NA
size: NA
J: TRBJ1-1
V: TRBV5-1
CDR3: CASSLGLGDLNTEAFF
DNA: TGCGCCAGCAGCTTGGGACTAGGGGACTTGAACACTGAAGCTTTCTTT

D: NA
size: NA
J: TRBJ2-5
V: TRBV9
CDR3: CASSVGTGQGETQYF
DNA: TGTGCCAGCAGCGTGGGCACAGGGCAGGGAGAGACCCAGTACTTC

D: NA
size: NA
J: TRBJ2-4
V: TRBV4-1
CDR3: CASSPPRDKNIQYF
DNA: TGCGCCAGCAGCCCACCGAGGGACAAAAACATTCAGTACTTC

D: TRBD2
size: NA
J: TRBJ2-5
V: TRBV9
CDR3: CASSVAGGGETQYF
DNA: TGTGCCAGCAGCGTAGCGGGAGGGGGTGAGACCCAGTACTTC

D: NA
size: NA
J: TRBJ2-1
V: TRBV27
CDR3: CASSLFGTNNEQFF
DNA: TGTGCCAGCAGTTTATTTGGCACAAACAATGAGCAGTTCTTC

D: NA
size: NA
J: TRBJ2-5
V: TRBV6-1
CDR3: CASVPGHGLETQYF
DNA: TGTGCCAGCGTACCGGGACACGGCTTAGAAACCCAGTACTTC

D: NA
size: few
J: TRBJ2-6
V: TRBV6-6
CDR3: CASSWAGAGANVLTF
DNA: TGTGCCAGCAGTTGGGCAGGGGCTGGGGCCAACGTCCTGACTTTC

D: TRBD1
size: NA
J: TRBJ1-4
V: TRBV7-9
CDR3: CASSFPTGGNEKLFF
DNA: TGTGCCAGCAGCTTTCCCACAGGGGGTAATGAAAAACTGTTTTTT

D: NA
size: NA
J: TRBJ1-2
V: TRBV28
CDR3: CASSRGNYGYTF
DNA: TGTGCCAGCAGTCGGGGGAACTATGGCTACACCTTC

D: NA
size: NA
J: TRBJ1-2
V: TRBV6-5
CDR3: CASNPSGVGGYTF
DNA: TGTGCCAGCAATCCATCGGGGGTTGGTGGCTACACCTTC

D: NA
size: NA
J: TRBJ1-6
V: TRBV19
CDR3: CASTLSYNSPLHF
DNA: TGTGCCAGCACTCTTTCCTATAATTCACCCCTCCACTTT

D: NA
size: NA
J: TRBJ2-7
V: TRBV5-1
CDR3: CASSLERGSYEQYF
DNA: TGCGCCAGCAGCTTGGAACGGGGATCCTACGAGCAGTACTTC

D: TRBD1
size: NA
J: TRBJ1-3
V: TRBV6-1
CDR3: CASSEGASGNTIYF
DNA: TGTGCCAGTTCTGAGGGGGCCTCTGGAAACACCATATATTTT

D: NA
size: NA
J: TRBJ1-2
V: TRBV5-1
CDR3: CASSTGQGSYGYTF
DNA: TGCGCCAGCAGCACTGGCCAGGGATCCTATGGCTACACCTTC

D: TRBD2
size: NA
J: TRBJ2-7
V: TRBV27
CDR3: CASSLNRLAGVRYEQYF
DNA: TGTGCCAGCAGTTTAAATAGACTAGCGGGAGTTCGGTACGAGCAGTACTTC

D: NA
size: NA
J: TRBJ2-1
V: TRBV7-9
CDR3: CASSFGDNEQFF
DNA: TGTGCCAGCAGCTTCGGAGACAATGAGCAGTTCTTC

D: TRBD1
size: NA
J: TRBJ1-1
V: TRBV29-1
CDR3: CSGGGGNTEAFF
DNA: TGCAGCGGAGGGGGCGGGAACACTGAAGCTTTCTTT

D: TRBD2
size: NA
J: TRBJ2-3
V: TRBV4-2
CDR3: CASSQGDLWTSGLTSTDTQYF
DNA: TGTGCCAGCAGCCAAGGTGATTTATGGACTAGCGGGTTGACTAGCACAGATACGCAGTATTTT

D: NA
size: NA
J: TRBJ1-2
V: TRBV28
CDR3: CASSLNVGGEDYGYTF
DNA: TGTGCCAGCAGTTTAAATGTGGGGGGGGAGGACTATGGCTACACCTTC

D: NA
size: NA
J: TRBJ2-1
V: TRBV28
CDR3: CASKPGLSYNEQFF
DNA: TGTGCCAGCAAACCGGGACTCTCCTACAATGAGCAGTTCTTC

D: TRBD1
size: NA
J: TRBJ1-2
V: TRBV28
CDR3: CASSLGTGFTTPHGYTF
DNA: TGTGCCAGCAGTTTAGGGACAGGGTTTACGACCCCCCATGGCTACACCTTC